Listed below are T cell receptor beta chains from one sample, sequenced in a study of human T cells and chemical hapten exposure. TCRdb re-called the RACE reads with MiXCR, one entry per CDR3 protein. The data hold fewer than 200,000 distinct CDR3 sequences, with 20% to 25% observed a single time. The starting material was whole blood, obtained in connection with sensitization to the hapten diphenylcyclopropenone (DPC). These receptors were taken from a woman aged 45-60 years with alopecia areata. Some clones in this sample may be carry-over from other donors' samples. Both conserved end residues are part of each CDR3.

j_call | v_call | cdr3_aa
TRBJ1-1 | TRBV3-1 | CASSRNLQGLGNTEAFF
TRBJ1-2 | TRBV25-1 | CASSPRAGYGYTF
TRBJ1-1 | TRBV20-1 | CSARELRAMNTEAFF
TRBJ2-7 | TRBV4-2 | CASSPNPTSGSYEQYF
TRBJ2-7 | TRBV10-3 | CAISDPGTSGRTYEQYF
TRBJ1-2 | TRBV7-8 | CASSRTAYNYGYTF
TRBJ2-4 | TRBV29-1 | CSVEDLGVWGTKNIQYF
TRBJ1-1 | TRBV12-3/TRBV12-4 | CASTSWGMNTEAFF
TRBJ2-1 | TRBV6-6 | CASSSLAGSYNEQFF
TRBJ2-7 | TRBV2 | CASRLGQLTYEQYF
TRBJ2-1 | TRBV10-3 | CAISERQGNHNEQFF
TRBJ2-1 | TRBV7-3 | CASSSPDYNEQFF
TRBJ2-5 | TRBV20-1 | CSGEETGEQETQYF
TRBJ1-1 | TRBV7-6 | CASSDWNTEAFF
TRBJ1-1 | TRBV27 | CASSSGQVSSEAFF
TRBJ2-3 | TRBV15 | CATSRYEVIYVDTQYF
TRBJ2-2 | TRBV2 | CASSRGSTIRITGELFF
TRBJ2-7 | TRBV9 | CASSVAPGGAYEQYF
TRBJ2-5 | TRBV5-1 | CASSPRGGPGETQYF
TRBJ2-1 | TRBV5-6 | CASSLDPRLAVYNEQFF
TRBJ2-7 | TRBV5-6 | CASSWTTIDYEQYF
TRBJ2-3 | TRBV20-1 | CSAYDTSGKSTDTQYF
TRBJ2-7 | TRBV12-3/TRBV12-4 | CASRLAGRYEQYF
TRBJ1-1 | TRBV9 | CASSASFNTEAFF
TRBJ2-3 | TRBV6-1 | CASSPKNSGQVLADTQYF
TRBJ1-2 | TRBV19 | CASSIRPGDTYGYTF